This T cell receptor beta chain was sequenced in a study of blood T cell repertoires in COVID-19. Study-level information: Whether acute or convalescent, the COVID-19 samples came from the United States, Italy and Spain. PBMCs, B-cell-depleted T cells, or T cells provided the cDNA or gDNA that made up the material.

This CDR3 has 14 amino acids. With 6 bases removed from V and 6 bases from J, the gap between germline ends came to 17 bases. In germline, CDR1 is SGHAT, CDR2 FQDESV (reference sequence). Sequenced by immunoSEQ multiplex PCR; TCRdb stores in-frame clones only, minus some. The sample gives some 60,000 clones, about 86% of which show up once; about 26% is in the top ten. This TCR was sampled from a woman of 80 years or more with active or convalescent COVID-19. Sample: peripheral blood. This chain uses TRBV11-1 with TRBJ1-2; weak D call: TRBD1 (6 bases). CDR3 protein: CASSRGGPADGYTF. CDR3 bases: TGTGCCAGCAGTAGGGGGGGGCCGGCGGATGGCTACACCTTC.